The T cell receptor (beta chain) described here comes from a study of blood T cell repertoires in COVID-19. Original data processing: Estimation of nucleated cell counts was performed using reference gene primer amplification. The data were produced by immunoSEQ multiplex PCR, yet TCRdb's version contains in-frame clones alone and is incomplete. V, J and clone size were drawn from that table, and D and trimming were deduced from the DNA. This sample carries approximately 180,000 clones, 88% of them seen once, and the ten largest clones take under 6.5%. The J segment lost 8 bases and the V segment lost 5 bases, leaving 6 bases of the junction unmatched. The CDR3 runs to 13 residues. The germline gives CDR1 SNHLY, CDR2 FYNNEI.

The source of this sequence is a middle-aged man with active or convalescent COVID-19. This chain uses TRBV2 with TRBJ2-4, with 7 bases identical to TRBD2. The sequencing sample was made of peripheral blood. The CDR3 here is CASSPGRGYIQYF. The CDR3 coding sequence is TGTGCCAGCAGTCCGGGGAGGGGATACATTCAGTACTTC. The whole variable domain, remainder taken from reference TRBV2 and TRBJ2-4, is EPEVTQTPSHQVTQMGQEVILRCVPISNHLYFYWYRQILGQKVEFLVSFYNNEISEKSEIFDDQFSVERPDGSNFTLKIRSTKLEDSAMYFCASSPGRGYIQYFGAGTRLSVL.